The entry that follows covers one T cell receptor beta chain sequence. Antigen specificity is unknown. Unsorted whole blood yielded blood RNA, and germline DNA was extracted as well. These data come from a study of tumor-infiltrating lymphocytes in primary liver carcinoma. Study in general: The cohort included men and women aged 30 to 69 years.

TCR beta cDNA was made from approximately 540 ng total RNA with a constant-region primer. A slightly modified ARM-PCR protocol with three nested multiplex PCR rounds produced these TCR beta libraries. Use of TRBV1-TRBV30 forward primers with a C-beta reverse primer characterized the first two PCR rounds, which lasted about 9 cycles each. MiXCR, run by TCRdb on the multiplex PCR reads, gives a single entry per CDR3 protein. The table lists 300,000 to 400,000 distinct CDR3 sequences, less than 70% of them singletons. Whole-study results and caveats: It was in tumors, not blood, that the top-250-clone fraction was significantly higher (p = 0.039). Bulk unsorted samples prevented comparison of CD4+ and CD8+ repertoires.

V dropped 0 bases and J dropped 3 bases, with 12 bases sitting between them. This CDR3 contains 15 residues. CDR1 and CDR2 (germline): MNHEY, SVGAGI. This sequence joins TRBV6-5 and TRBJ2-7; perhaps TRBD1 as D (6 bases). Sequencing was carried out using peripheral blood. This receptor was obtained from a man aged 35 to 55 with primary liver carcinoma and hepatitis B virus infection. The CDR3 DNA is TGTGCCAGCAGTTACTCGTGGGACACCTTCTACGAGCAGTACTTC. It codes for CASSYSWDTFYEQYF.